A selection of T cell receptor beta chains follows, all from one sample in a study of vaccination and CD4 T cells after COVID-19. These TCRs' antigens remain unknown. A single record per CDR3 protein comes from TCRdb applying MiXCR to the PCR reads. The sample lists over 9,500 distinct CDR3 sequences, about 74% occurring once. Sequencing was done on a sample of CD4+ T cells from blood, cultured in vitro. The origin of the receptors is a human donor who had recovered from COVID-19. Both conserved end residues are part of each CDR3. Fields, in order: CDR3 DNA, CDR3 protein, D gene, J gene, clone size, V gene. The D gene is left open where the match is weak. Clone size is given for some rows only: seen once, a few or many times, or a class if the clone is expanded.

TGTGCCAGCAGCTTCCGGGACGGGGAGCTGTTTTTT | CASSFRDGELFF | - | TRBJ2-2 | - | TRBV7-3
TGCAGTGCTAGAGATCGAATACAGGGAGGGAATTCACCCCTCCACTTT | CSARDRIQGGNSPLHF | - | TRBJ1-6 | - | TRBV20-1
TGTGCCAGCAACACTAACAGACTAGCGGGAACCTACAATGAGCAGTTCTTC | CASNTNRLAGTYNEQFF | - | TRBJ2-1 | once | TRBV21-1
TGTGCCAGCAGTTACGAGCAGTACTTC | CASSYEQYF | - | TRBJ2-7 | - | TRBV6-5
TGCGCCAGCAGCTTGGAGGGGAGGAAAGATGGCTACACCTTC | CASSLEGRKDGYTF | - | TRBJ1-2 | - | TRBV5-1
TGCAGTGCTAGTCCACAGGGTACTGGAAACACCATATATTTT | CSASPQGTGNTIYF | - | TRBJ1-3 | - | TRBV20-1
TGTGCCAGCAGCAAAGCAAGGGGAAACTATGGCTACACCTTC | CASSKARGNYGYTF | - | TRBJ1-2 | - | TRBV21-1
TGTGCCAGCAGCTTAGAGCCGGACCAGCCCCAGCATTTT | CASSLEPDQPQHF | - | TRBJ1-5 | few | TRBV7-8
TGTGCCAGCAGCTTCTACCCTTACCGGGACAGGGGGAAGGAGACCCAGTACTTC | CASSFYPYRDRGKETQYF | TRBD1 | TRBJ2-5 | - | TRBV11-1
TGTGCCACCAGCAGAGACTGGCAGGGAGCTAATGAAAAACTGTTTTTT | CATSRDWQGANEKLFF | - | TRBJ1-4 | - | TRBV15
TGCAGTGCTAGCTCTATAGGAGGCACAGAGACCCAGTACTTC | CSASSIGGTETQYF | - | TRBJ2-5 | - | TRBV20-1
TGTGCCAGCAGTTACTCGCCTCTGGGAGGGACAGGGAATTCACCCCTCCACTTT | CASSYSPLGGTGNSPLHF | TRBD1 | TRBJ1-6 | - | TRBV6-5
TGTGCCAGCAGCCAAGATTCCAGGCCCCACCCGTATTTT | CASSQDSRPHPYF | - | TRBJ2-3 | - | TRBV3-1
TGTGCCAGCAGTTACTCAAACGGTGGAAACACCATATATTTT | CASSYSNGGNTIYF | - | TRBJ1-3 | - | TRBV6-5
TGTGCCAGCCGATCCTCTATAGCCGACTATGGCTACACCTTC | CASRSSIADYGYTF | - | TRBJ1-2 | - | TRBV6-4
TGCGCCAGCAGCCCACCCACCGGGGCCTATGGCTACACCTTC | CASSPPTGAYGYTF | - | TRBJ1-2 | - | TRBV4-1
TGTGCCAGCAGCTTAGAGGGTGACAGGGGTCTCGATGAGCAGTTCTTC | CASSLEGDRGLDEQFF | TRBD1 | TRBJ2-1 | - | TRBV7-9
TGTGCCACCAGCAGAGATCTCGGGGGCTCTGGAAACACCATATATTTT | CATSRDLGGSGNTIYF | - | TRBJ1-3 | - | TRBV15
TGTGCCAGCAGTAAAGACAGCGATCAGCCCCAGCATTTT | CASSKDSDQPQHF | - | TRBJ1-5 | - | TRBV12-3/TRBV12-4
TGCAGTGCTAGAGAACAGGGGAGAAGCCAGCCCCAGCATTTT | CSAREQGRSQPQHF | TRBD1 | TRBJ1-5 | few | TRBV20-1
TGTGCCAGCAGTGATCGGATCCTCGTCCCAGATACGCAGTATTTT | CASSDRILVPDTQYF | - | TRBJ2-3 | - | TRBV6-1
TGTGCCAGCAGCCAACAGGGAGCTGGAAACACCATATATTTT | CASSQQGAGNTIYF | - | TRBJ1-3 | - | TRBV12-3/TRBV12-4
TGTGCCAGCAGTGACGGGACAGGGTACTATGGCTACACCTTC | CASSDGTGYYGYTF | TRBD1 | TRBJ1-2 | - | TRBV6-1
TGTGCCAGCAGTCGGGGTGGGGCCCAGTACTTC | CASSRGGAQYF | - | TRBJ2-5 | - | TRBV6-1
TGTGCCAGCAGCTTACAGGTCACTGGGGAGCTGTTTTTT | CASSLQVTGELFF | - | TRBJ2-2 | - | TRBV7-9
TGCAGTGCTAGAAGGGTTTTGGGGGACACCATATATTTT | CSARRVLGDTIYF | - | TRBJ1-3 | - | TRBV20-1
TGTGCCACCAGTGATTTTCGGCAGGGGATTGGTACGCAGTATTTT | CATSDFRQGIGTQYF | - | TRBJ2-3 | - | TRBV24-1
TGTGCCAGCAGCTCCGCCGGGACAATTGAAGCTTTCTTT | CASSSAGTIEAFF | - | TRBJ1-1 | - | TRBV11-2
TGTGCCAGCAGTTACCAAAGTTCCAGCGGGGAGCTGTTTTTT | CASSYQSSSGELFF | - | TRBJ2-2 | - | TRBV6-5
TGTGCCACCAGTGATCCCGGGACAGATAGCAATCAGCCCCAGCATTTT | CATSDPGTDSNQPQHF | TRBD1 | TRBJ1-5 | - | TRBV24-1
TGTGCCAGCAGCTCTTGGACAGGGGTGTCACCCCTCCACTTT | CASSSWTGVSPLHF | TRBD1 | TRBJ1-6 | - | TRBV11-2
TGTGCCAGCAGTTTGGCTAGCGGGGCGAACACCGGGGAGCTGTTTTTT | CASSLASGANTGELFF | TRBD2 | TRBJ2-2 | medium-sized | TRBV12-3/TRBV12-4
TGTGCCAGCAGTCGCTACACCGGGGAGCTGTTTTTT | CASSRYTGELFF | - | TRBJ2-2 | - | TRBV5-6
TGTGCCAGTAGTCCGGGACTAGCGGGGAGCCATAGCACAGATACGCAGTATTTT | CASSPGLAGSHSTDTQYF | TRBD2 | TRBJ2-3 | - | TRBV19
TGTGCCAGCAGACCCCCGGGGGTAGACTACGAGCAGTACTTC | CASRPPGVDYEQYF | - | TRBJ2-7 | - | TRBV6-1
TGTGCCAGCAGCTTAGGCGGGGGGGCTTTCTTT | CASSLGGGAFF | - | TRBJ1-1 | - | TRBV5-5
TGTGCCAGCAGCCTGGGACTGACCTCTGGAAACACCATATATTTT | CASSLGLTSGNTIYF | - | TRBJ1-3 | - | TRBV7-8
TGTGCCAGCAGCTCTCGGACAGGCCAAGAGACCCAGTACTTC | CASSSRTGQETQYF | TRBD1 | TRBJ2-5 | - | TRBV11-3
TGTGCCTGGATCCAGGCTTCTAACTATGGCTACACCTTC | CAWIQASNYGYTF | - | TRBJ1-2 | medium-sized | TRBV30
TGTGCCAGCAGTTATGGATTCGCGAGGGCATTGAACACTGAAGCTTTCTTT | CASSYGFARALNTEAFF | - | TRBJ1-1 | - | TRBV6-5
TGCAGTGCTAGGAACAGGGTTGGCAATCAGCCCCAGCATTTT | CSARNRVGNQPQHF | - | TRBJ1-5 | - | TRBV20-1
TGTGCCAGCAGCTTAAGTCTGGGGGAGACCCAGTACTTC | CASSLSLGETQYF | - | TRBJ2-5 | - | TRBV7-3
TGTGCCATCAGTGGTCTGTATGACACCGGGGAGCTGTTTTTT | CAISGLYDTGELFF | - | TRBJ2-2 | - | TRBV10-3
TGTGCCAGCAGCCTACAGGGGGGGAATTCACCCCTCCACTTT | CASSLQGGNSPLHF | TRBD1 | TRBJ1-6 | - | TRBV11-2
TGCAGTGGGACAGGGGTCAGCAATCAGCCCCAGCATTTT | CSGTGVSNQPQHF | TRBD1 | TRBJ1-5 | - | TRBV20-1
TGTGCCAGTTTCAACACCGGGGAGCTGTTTTTT | CASFNTGELFF | - | TRBJ2-2 | - | TRBV2
TGTGCCAGCAGGTACTCGGGACACGGTGAAGCTTTCTTT | CASRYSGHGEAFF | - | TRBJ1-1 | - | TRBV6-5
TGCAGTGCTAGACGCTCCACAGATACGCAGTATTTT | CSARRSTDTQYF | - | TRBJ2-3 | - | TRBV20-1
TGTGCCAGTAGTCCTCCGGGGTCGGGGAAGCCCCAGCATTTT | CASSPPGSGKPQHF | - | TRBJ1-5 | medium-sized | TRBV19